This TCR beta chain is from a study of blood T cell repertoires in COVID-19. As for the study in general: In each case, the material was cDNA or gDNA derived from T cells, B-cell-depleted T cells, or PBMCs.

The table came from immunoSEQ multiplex PCR; TCRdb's copy has only in-frame clones and leaves some out. The data contain 43,000 or so clones, around 83% of them singletons. The CDR3 consists of 16 residues. From germline, CDR1 is LNHNV and CDR2 YYDKDF (reference sequence). The trim removed 8 bases at V and 0 bases at J, leaving 6 bases unmatched. Material: peripheral blood. The V and J genes are TRBV15 and TRBJ2-6, with 8 bases matching TRBD1. This TCR was sampled from a man in his sixties with active COVID-19. The CDR3 sequence: CATGQGASSGANVLTF. The CDR3 bases are TGTGCCACCGGGCAGGGGGCTTCCTCTGGGGCCAACGTCCTGACTTTC.